This TCR beta chain appears in the sequencing data of a study of control samples from healthy donors and cancer patients (dated by TCRdb to the early 2020s). Concerning this clone: Its recognized antigen is unknown. No base qualities exist here, and no much larger clone lies one base off it.

The library was built by means of the immunoSEQ multiplex PCR assay. TCRdb limited this immuneACCESS table to in-frame rearrangements with V and J called. A share of clones is missing; checked studies link under half to unresolved V genes, and the rest is unexplained. The sample table holds 110,000 to 150,000 clones, of which less than 95% were seen once. Less than 8.5% of the sample is in the top ten clones. V is clipped by 3 bases and J by 4 bases, and the sequence between their germline boundaries is 7 bases long. The CDR3 sequence holds 13 residues, the cysteine and phenylalanine included. Only the CDR3 part of the read is kept: 39 bases, read in frame from the first base. Looking up the germline V gene yields CDR1 KGHSH and CDR2 LQKENI.

Sequenced: blood. The clonotype was recovered from a young man in good health. Recombination joined TRBV18 with TRBJ2-4, with an unclear D gene assignment. The nucleotides are TGTGCCAGCTCACCCAACCCTAAAAACATTCAGTACTTC. Its translation is CASSPNPKNIQYF.